This T cell receptor beta chain was sequenced during a study of beta chain features in type 1 diabetes. Study conclusions and caveats: TCRB CDR3s from Type 1 diabetes patients were moderately but significantly shorter in all four CD4+ subsets. The analysis here could not establish whether HLA type shapes TCRB rearrangement. A closer apparent resemblance between naive, central memory and Treg TCRB repertoires was seen in patients than in healthy donors.

Sorting that relied on CD45RO/CCR7/CD25/CD127/CD95/CD27 yielded CD4+ naive, central memory, regulatory and stem cell-like memory cells. Each sorted fraction was over 98% pure. Germline CDR1 LNHNV, CDR2 YYDKDF (reference sequence). CDR3 length: 14 amino acids. The V and J ends lost 4 bases and 1 base respectively, with 9 bases between them. cDNA synthesis used the whole RNA isolate, giving expressed TCRB sequences. TCRdb keeps only in-frame clones here, not all; method: immunoSEQ multiplex PCR. The sample holds 300,000 to 350,000 clones, around 9.3% seen once. Note on this clone: Antigen: not known.

Sequencing was carried out using central memory CD4+ T cells from blood. The clonotype was recovered from a man aged 25 to 40 with type 1 diabetes. The chain is built from TRBV15 and TRBJ2-3, with D possibly TRBD1 on 5 matching bases. The CDR3 region is CATSNLGRTDTQYF. The CDR3 coding sequence is TGTGCCACCAGCAATCTGGGGCGCACAGATACGCAGTATTTT.